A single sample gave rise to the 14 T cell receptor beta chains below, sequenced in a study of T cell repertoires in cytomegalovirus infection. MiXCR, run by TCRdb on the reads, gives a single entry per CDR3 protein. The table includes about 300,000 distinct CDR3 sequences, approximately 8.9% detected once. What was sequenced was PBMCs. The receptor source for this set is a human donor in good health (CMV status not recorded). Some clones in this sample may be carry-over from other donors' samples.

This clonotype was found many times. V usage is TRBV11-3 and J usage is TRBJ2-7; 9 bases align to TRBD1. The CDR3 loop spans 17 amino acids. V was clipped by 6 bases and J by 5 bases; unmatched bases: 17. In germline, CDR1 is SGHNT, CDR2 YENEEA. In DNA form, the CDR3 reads TGTGCCAGCAGTTGCCCCCTAGGTGGACAGGGGAGTGACGAGCAGTACTTC. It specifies CASSCPLGGQGSDEQYF.

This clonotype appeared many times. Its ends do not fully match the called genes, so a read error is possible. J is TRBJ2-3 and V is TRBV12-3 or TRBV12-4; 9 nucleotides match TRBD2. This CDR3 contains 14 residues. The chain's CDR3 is CASSLAGVTDTQYF. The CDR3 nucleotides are TGTGCCAGCAGCTTAGCGGGGGTCACAGATACGCAGTATTTT.

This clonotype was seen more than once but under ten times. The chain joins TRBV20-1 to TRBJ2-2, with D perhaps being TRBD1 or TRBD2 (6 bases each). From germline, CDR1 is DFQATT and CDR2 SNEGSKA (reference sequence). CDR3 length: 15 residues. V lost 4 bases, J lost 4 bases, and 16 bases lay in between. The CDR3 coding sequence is TGCAGTGCTAACCTCCGGGGGCAGGGCACCGGGGAGCTGTTTTTT. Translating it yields CSANLRGQGTGELFF.

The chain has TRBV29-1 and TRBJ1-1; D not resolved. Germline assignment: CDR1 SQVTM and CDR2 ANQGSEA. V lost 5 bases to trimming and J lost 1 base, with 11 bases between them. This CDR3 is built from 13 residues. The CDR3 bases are TGCAGCGTTAAAAAGTATCAGAACACTGAAGCTTTCTTT. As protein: CSVKKYQNTEAFF.

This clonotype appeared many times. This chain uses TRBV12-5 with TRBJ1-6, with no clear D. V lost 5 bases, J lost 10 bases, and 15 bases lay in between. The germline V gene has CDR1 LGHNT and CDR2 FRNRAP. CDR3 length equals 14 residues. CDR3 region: CASGPTDLLSPLHF. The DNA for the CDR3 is TGTGCTAGTGGTCCTACGGATCTTTTATCACCCCTCCACTTT.

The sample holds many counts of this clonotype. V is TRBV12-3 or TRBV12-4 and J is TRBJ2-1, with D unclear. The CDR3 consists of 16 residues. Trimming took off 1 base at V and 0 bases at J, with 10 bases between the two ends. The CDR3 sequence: CASSLVVGFSYNEQFF. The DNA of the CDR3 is TGTGCCAGCAGTTTAGTGGTGGGATTCTCCTACAATGAGCAGTTCTTC.

The CDR3 sequence is CASSLETGTNTEAFF. The CDR3 nucleotides are TGTGCCAGCAGCCTGGAGACAGGGACTAACACTGAAGCTTTCTTT. V and J are TRBV6-5 and TRBJ1-1; 7 positions match TRBD1. The CDR3 covers 15 residues. Per germline, CDR1 MNHEY and CDR2 SVGAGI. V shed 6 bases and J 2 bases; nucleotides not matched to a gene: 9.

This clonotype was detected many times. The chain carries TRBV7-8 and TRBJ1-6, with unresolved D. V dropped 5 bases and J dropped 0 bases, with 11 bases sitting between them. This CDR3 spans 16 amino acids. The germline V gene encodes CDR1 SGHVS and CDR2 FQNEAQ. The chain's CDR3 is CASSPNPGSYNSPLHF. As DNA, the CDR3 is TGTGCCAGCAGCCCCAATCCGGGCTCCTATAATTCACCCCTCCACTTT.

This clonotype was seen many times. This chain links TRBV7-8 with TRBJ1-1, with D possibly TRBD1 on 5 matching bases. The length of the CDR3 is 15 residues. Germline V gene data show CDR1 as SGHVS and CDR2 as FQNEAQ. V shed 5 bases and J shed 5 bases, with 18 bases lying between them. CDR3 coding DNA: TGTGCCAGCAGCCGTCTACAGGTCGCGGGGACTGAAGCTTTCTTT. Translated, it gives CASSRLQVAGTEAFF.

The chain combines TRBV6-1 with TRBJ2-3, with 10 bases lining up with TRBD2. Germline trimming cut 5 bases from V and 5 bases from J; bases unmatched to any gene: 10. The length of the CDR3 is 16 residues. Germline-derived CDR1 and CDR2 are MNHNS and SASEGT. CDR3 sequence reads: CASSSIAGGALDTQYF. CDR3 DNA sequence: TGTGCCAGCAGTTCAATAGCGGGGGGCGCCCTAGATACGCAGTATTTT.

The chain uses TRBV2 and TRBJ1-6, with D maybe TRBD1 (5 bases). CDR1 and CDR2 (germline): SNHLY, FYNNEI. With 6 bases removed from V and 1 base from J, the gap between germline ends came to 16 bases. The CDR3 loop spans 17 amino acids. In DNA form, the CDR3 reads TGTGCCAGCAGCCTTTTACTCAGGGAATCCTATAATTCACCCCTCCACTTT. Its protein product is CASSLLLRESYNSPLHF. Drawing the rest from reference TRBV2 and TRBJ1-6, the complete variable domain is EPEVTQTPSHQVTQMGQEVILRCVPISNHLYFYWYRQILGQKVEFLVSFYNNEISEKSEIFDDQFSVERPDGSNFTLKIRSTKLEDSAMYFCASSLLLRESYNSPLHFGNGTRLTVT.

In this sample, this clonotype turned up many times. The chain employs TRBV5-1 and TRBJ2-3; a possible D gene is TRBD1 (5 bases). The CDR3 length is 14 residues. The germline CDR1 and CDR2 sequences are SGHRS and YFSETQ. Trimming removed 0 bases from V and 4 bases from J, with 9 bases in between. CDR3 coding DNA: TGCGCCAGCAGCTTGGAGGGGCTCGCAGATACGCAGTATTTT. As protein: CASSLEGLADTQYF.

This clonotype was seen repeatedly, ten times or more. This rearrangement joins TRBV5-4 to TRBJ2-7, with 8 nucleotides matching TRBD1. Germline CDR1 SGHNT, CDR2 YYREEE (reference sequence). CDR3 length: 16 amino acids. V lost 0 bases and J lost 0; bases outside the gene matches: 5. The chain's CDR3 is CASSLEFGTGSYEQYF. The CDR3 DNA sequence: TGTGCCAGCAGCTTGGAGTTTGGGACAGGCTCCTACGAGCAGTACTTC.

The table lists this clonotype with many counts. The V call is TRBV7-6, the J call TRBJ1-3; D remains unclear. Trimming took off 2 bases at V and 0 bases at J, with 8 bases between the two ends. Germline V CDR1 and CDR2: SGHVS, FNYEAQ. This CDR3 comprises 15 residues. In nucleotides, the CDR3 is TGTGCCAGCAGCTTATGGGCAGCCTCTGGAAACACCATATATTTT. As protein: CASSLWAASGNTIYF.